These 29 T cell receptor beta chains share one sample of origin, sequenced in a study of cytomegalovirus exposure and HLA in healthy donors. The PCR made use of 60 Vbeta and 13 Jbeta primers. The assay was immunoSEQ multiplex PCR, and TCRdb's table has in-frame clones only and misses some. The table records about 240,000 clones, about three quarters of them present only once. The specimen sequenced was PBMCs. These receptors came from a boy between 5 and 17 years old in good health and CMV-seronegative.

The chain uses TRBV30 and TRBJ1-2; perhaps TRBD1 as D (5 bases). Trimming shortened V by 1 base and J by 8 bases, and 14 bases separated the two germline ends. Per germline, CDR1 GTSNPN and CDR2 SVGIG (reference sequence). The CDR3 totals 13 residues. CDR3 coding DNA: TGTGCCTGGAGTGAGGGAGGGGTAGGGGGCTACACCTTC. This translates into CAWSEGGVGGYTF.

The V call is TRBV29-1, the J call TRBJ2-1; perhaps TRBD1 as D (5 bases). The V gene lost 2 bases and the J gene lost 6 bases, with 11 bases spanning the gap. Germline-derived CDR1 and CDR2 are SQVTM and ANQGSEA. This CDR3 is 13 amino acids long. The CDR3 is CSVERQPRNEQFF. In nucleotides, the CDR3 is TGCAGCGTTGAAAGACAGCCGCGCAATGAGCAGTTCTTC.

The V gene is TRBV4-1, the J gene TRBJ2-1; 11 bases agree with TRBD2. CDR3 length equals 17 residues. The ends lost 2 bases at V and 4 bases at J; junction bases unmatched: 7. CDR1 and CDR2 (germline): MGHRA, YSYEKL. The CDR3 DNA reads as TGCGCCAGCAGCCAAATAGCGGGGGGGACGTCATACAATGAGCAGTTCTTC. Translated, it gives CASSQIAGGTSYNEQFF.

The chain joins TRBV7-9 to TRBJ2-6; 7 bases align to TRBD1. The germline V gene encodes CDR1 SEHNR and CDR2 FQNEAQ (reference sequence). The length of the CDR3 is 17 residues. Trimming at V came to 2 bases and at J to 0 bases, leaving 4 bases not matched to a gene. The chain's CDR3 is CASSLTDRSSGANVLTF. Written as DNA, the CDR3 is TGTGCCAGCAGCTTAACGGACAGGAGCTCTGGGGCCAACGTCCTGACTTTC.

The CDR3 DNA follows: TGTGCCAGCAGTCACACAGCGGGGGGGCAGACAGATACGCAGTATTTT. Its translation is CASSHTAGGQTDTQYF. The J gene is TRBJ2-3, the V gene TRBV6-4; 10 bases fit TRBD2. In germline, CDR1 is MRHNA, CDR2 SNTAGT. V was pared by 5 bases and J by 3 bases, with 8 bases of the junction left unmatched. This CDR3 has 16 amino acids.

This clone has only a few counts. The V call is TRBV6-4, the J call TRBJ2-1, with 9 positions matching TRBD1. Germline CDR1 MRHNA, CDR2 SNTAGT. The CDR3 has 16 residues. V lost 5 bases, J lost 5 bases, and 10 bases stayed unmatched. CDR3 region: CASSRTPGTGHNEQFF. In DNA form, the CDR3 reads TGTGCCAGCAGTCGGACTCCCGGGACAGGGCACAATGAGCAGTTCTTC.

The CDR3 DNA reads as TGCGCCAGCAGCCTTGGCTGGGGGGAAGACACAGATACGCAGTATTTT. Translated: CASSLGWGEDTDTQYF. The chain joins TRBV4-1 to TRBJ2-3; TRBD2 is a possible D gene (6 bases). Germline V CDR1 and CDR2: MGHRA, YSYEKL. V was pared by 4 bases and J by 2 bases, with 16 bases between. The CDR3 spans 16 residues.

The chain uses TRBV11-3 and TRBJ1-2; 7 bases map to TRBD1. This CDR3 is 13 amino acids long. Germline loops: CDR1 SGHNT, CDR2 YENEEA. The V gene end was trimmed by 1 base and the J gene end by 9 bases; junction bases not matched to a gene: 5. CDR3 DNA sequence: TGTGCCAGCAGCTTAGTGGACAGGCGTAGCTACACCTTC. Its translation is CASSLVDRRSYTF.

This chain connects TRBV10-3 to TRBJ2-2; 8 bases fit TRBD1. The CDR3 spans 15 residues. CDR1 is ENHRY and CDR2 is SYGVKD in the germline V gene. V shed 10 bases, J shed 3 bases, and the junction held 10 bases outside the gene matches. For the CDR3, the DNA is TGTGCCACCATGACGACAGGGGTCGACACCGGGGAGCTGTTTTTT. Amino acid sequence: CATMTTGVDTGELFF.

CDR3 in amino acids: CASSPAWTGGCEQYF. The CDR3 nucleotides read TGTGCCAGCAGCCCCGCCTGGACAGGGGGATGCGAGCAGTACTTC. This chain connects TRBV11-3 to TRBJ2-7, with 10 positions matching TRBD1. The junction had 10 bases not matched to a gene; V was cut back by 5 bases and J by 6 bases. The CDR3 consists of 15 residues. Germline loops: CDR1 SGHNT, CDR2 YENEEA. Variable domain in full (rest from reference TRBV11-3 and TRBJ2-7): EAGVVQSPRYKIIEKKQPVAFWCNPISGHNTLYWYLQNLGQGPELLIRYENEEAVDDSQLPKDRFSAERLKGVDSTLKIQPAELGDSAVYLCASSPAWTGGCEQYFGPGTRLTVT.

J is TRBJ1-1 and V is TRBV18; 7 nucleotides align to TRBD1. J was trimmed by 0 bases and V by 3 bases; bases with no gene match: 10. CDR1 and CDR2 (germline): KGHSH, LQKENI. The CDR3 length is 17 residues. CDR3 loop: CASSPLRDSGLNTEAFF. The CDR3 coding sequence is TGTGCCAGCTCACCTCTCCGGGACAGTGGCCTGAACACTGAAGCTTTCTTT.

This chain connects TRBV27 to TRBJ2-1, with D possibly TRBD2 on 5 matching bases. The V end was cut by 3 bases, the J end by 5 bases, with 14 bases between. The CDR3 has 15 amino acids. The germline V gene encodes CDR1 MNHEY and CDR2 SMNVEV (reference sequence). The CDR3 here is CASSFIGSADNEQFF. The CDR3 DNA is TGTGCCAGCAGTTTTATCGGTAGCGCCGACAATGAGCAGTTCTTC.

The rearrangement uses TRBV9 and TRBJ2-2, with TRBD1 matching 9 bases. V lost 4 bases to trimming and J lost 7 bases; unmatched junction nucleotides: 8. Germline assignment: CDR1 SGDLS and CDR2 YYNGEE. The CDR3 is 15 residues long. The CDR3 nucleotides read TGTGCCAGCAGCCCCCCGGGACAGGGTTACGGGGAGCTGTTTTTT. Its translation is CASSPPGQGYGELFF.

This chain connects TRBV19 to TRBJ2-1; 10 nucleotides line up with TRBD1. Trimming removed 8 bases from V and 10 bases from J; junction bases left unmatched: 8. CDR1 and CDR2 (germline): LNHDA, SQIVND (reference sequence). This CDR3 comprises 13 residues. CDR3 nucleotide sequence: TGTGCCAGTGTGTGGACAGGGGGTAACGAGCAGTTCTTC. It translates to CASVWTGGNEQFF. Full variable domain (missing parts from reference TRBV19 and TRBJ2-1): DGGITQSPKYLFRKEGQNVTLSCEQNLNHDAMYWYRQDPGQGLRLIYYSQIVNDFQKGDIAEGYSVSREKKESFPLTVTSAQKNPTAFYLCASVWTGGNEQFFGPGTRLTVL.

The chain links TRBV5-4 to TRBJ2-2, with TRBD1 matching 7 bases. Germline values: CDR1 SGHNT, CDR2 YYREEE (reference sequence). Trimming cost V 4 bases and J 1 base; bases outside gene matches: 7. The CDR3 spans 16 residues. The CDR3 loop is CASSGKGQKNTGELFF. Here the CDR3 DNA reads TGTGCCAGCAGCGGTAAGGGACAGAAGAACACCGGGGAGCTGTTTTTT.

This chain links TRBV29-1 with TRBJ2-6; no definite D call. In germline, CDR1 is SQVTM, CDR2 ANQGSEA. The CDR3 has 12 amino acids. V lost 5 bases and J lost 0, with 2 bases in between. The chain's CDR3 is CSVHSGANVLTF. As DNA, the CDR3 is TGCAGCGTTCACTCTGGGGCCAACGTCCTGACTTTC.

This chain joins TRBV7-3 and TRBJ2-3; TRBD1 agrees at 7 bases. Germline trimming cut 2 bases from V and 9 bases from J; bases unmatched to any gene: 5. Germline CDR1 is SGHTA and CDR2 is FQGTGA. CDR3 size: 13 residues. CDR3 sequence (DNA): TGTGCCAGCAGCTTAGGGACAGCAGGCACGCAGTATTTT. Its protein is CASSLGTAGTQYF. Based on the CDR3 plus reference TRBV7-3 and TRBJ2-3, the full variable domain is GAGVSQTPSNKVTEKGKYVELRCDPISGHTALYWYRQSLGQGPEFLIYFQGTGAADDSGLPNDRFFAVRPEGSVSTLKIQRTERGDSAVYLCASSLGTAGTQYFGPGTRLTVL.

This clone was counted only a few times. The chain recombines TRBV5-5 with TRBJ1-6, with D unresolved. The V end was cut by 3 bases, the J end by 0 bases, with 16 bases between. This CDR3 spans 18 amino acids. Germline loops: CDR1 SGHKS, CDR2 YYEKEE (reference sequence). The CDR3 spells CASSSSGISSSYNSPLHF. Here the CDR3 DNA reads TGTGCCAGCAGCTCGTCAGGTATTTCAAGCTCCTATAATTCACCCCTCCACTTT.

The genes are TRBV11-3 and TRBJ1-3, with D unclear. Per the germline V gene, CDR1 is SGHNT and CDR2 is YENEEA. The V end was cut by 3 bases, the J end by 0 bases, with 6 bases between. CDR3 length equals 14 residues. CDR3 DNA sequence: TGTGCCAGCAGCTTTAGGAGCTCTGGAAACACCATATATTTT. Encoded protein: CASSFRSSGNTIYF.

The chain couples TRBV10-3 to TRBJ2-7; weak D call: TRBD2 (5 bases). The CDR3 totals 16 residues. Germline CDR1 ENHRY, CDR2 SYGVKD. Trimming removed 6 bases at V and 7 bases at J, with 25 bases between. The CDR3 coding sequence is TGTGCCATCAGCCCCTTAAGGCTAGCAACGACGGAGGAGCAGTACTTC. It codes for CAISPLRLATTEEQYF.

This chain uses TRBV5-1 with TRBJ1-1; D remains unclear. The CDR3 covers 13 residues. Germline CDR1 and CDR2: SGHRS and YFSETQ. V gave up 0 bases and J gave up 1 base, with 4 bases separating them. CDR3 coding DNA: TGCGCCAGCAGCTTGGTTCGGAACACTGAAGCTTTCTTT. It specifies CASSLVRNTEAFF.

The CDR3 DNA sequence: TGTGCCAGTAGTAAAGGACAGGGAGGCGTTGGAAAACTGTTTTTT. It is translated as CASSKGQGGVGKLFF. J is TRBJ1-4 and V is TRBV19, with 8 bases aligning to TRBD1. The germline gives CDR1 LNHDA, CDR2 SQIVND (reference sequence). After removal of 4 bases from V and 10 bases from J, the junction contained 11 bases not matched to a gene. This CDR3 comprises 15 residues.

J is TRBJ1-5 and V is TRBV6-5; D is ambiguous. The CDR3 sequence is 15 residues long. Looked up from germline, CDR1 is MNHEY and CDR2 is SVGAGI. Trimming pared 2 bases from V and 4 bases from J, leaving 12 bases between. CDR3 in amino acids: CASSYQAPGNQPQHF. CDR3 DNA: TGTGCCAGCAGTTACCAGGCGCCTGGAAATCAGCCCCAGCATTTT.

This clone was observed once. The rearrangement uses TRBV13 and TRBJ1-2, with D possibly being TRBD1 (6 bases). The V gene lost 1 base and the J gene lost 3 bases, with 9 bases spanning the gap. This CDR3 contains 14 residues. CDR1 is PRHDT and CDR2 is FYEKMQ in the germline V gene (reference sequence). CDR3 sequence (DNA): TGTGCCAGCAGCTTAGTTGGGGGCGACTATGGCTACACCTTC. This sequence encodes CASSLVGGDYGYTF.

The CDR3 spells CASSSNPQGYYGYTF. DNA for the CDR3: TGCGCCAGCAGCTCCAACCCACAGGGATACTATGGCTACACCTTC. The V call is TRBV5-1, the J call TRBJ1-2, with D tentatively TRBD1 (6 bases). Looked up from germline, CDR1 is SGHRS and CDR2 is YFSETQ. V gave up 3 bases and J gave up 3 bases, with 15 bases separating them. The CDR3 runs 15 residues.

DNA of the CDR3: TGTGCCAGCAGCTTCGGTGCGGTGAACACTGAAGCTTTCTTT. This sequence encodes CASSFGAVNTEAFF. V usage is TRBV11-3 and J usage is TRBJ1-1, with D uncertain. Germline CDR1 reads SGHNT; CDR2 reads YENEEA. The CDR3 covers 14 residues. Trimming left V 3 bases short and J 0 bases short, with 8 bases between.

The chain is built from TRBV2 and TRBJ2-5; tentative D call: TRBD1 (6 bases). The germline V gene has CDR1 SNHLY and CDR2 FYNNEI. V lost 6 bases and J lost 8, with 16 bases in between. There are 13 residues in the CDR3. CDR3 protein: CASRGTKETTQYF. CDR3 bases: TGTGCCAGCAGAGGGACAAAGGAAACAACCCAGTACTTC.

Only one count was recorded for this clone. The junction and the germline gene differ at one end; a read error may be behind it. The V gene is TRBV15, the J gene TRBJ2-7, with 11 bases that match TRBD1. In germline, CDR1 is LNHNV, CDR2 YYDKDF (reference sequence). The CDR3 spans 14 residues. DNA of the CDR3: TGTGCCACCAGCAGAGACCAGGACAGGGGGCCGATTTATTTC. This sequence encodes CATSRDQDRGPIYF.

The chain couples TRBV19 to TRBJ2-7, with a possible D match to TRBD2 (5 bases). The CDR3 extends over 16 amino acids. Germline V gene data show CDR1 as LNHDA and CDR2 as SQIVND (reference sequence). The V end was cut by 3 bases, the J end by 1 base, with 16 bases between. CDR3 bases: TGTGCCAGTAGTATGTTCCCGACTGGCGGGTCCTACGAGCAGTACTTC. Translated, it gives CASSMFPTGGSYEQYF.